These 7 T cell receptor beta chains originate from one sample sequenced in a study of shared clonotypes between healthy human individuals. Sequenced by immunoSEQ multiplex PCR; TCRdb stores in-frame clones only, minus some. The sample contains 780,000 or so clones, 72% of which appear only once. The specimen sequenced was memory CD4+ T cells sorted from blood. The subset is: CD45RA-negative fraction. The receptors were gathered from a woman in her thirties in good health.

This chain links TRBV5-3 with TRBJ1-1; D call uncertain. TRBV5-3 falls under the ORF class, with uncertain function. This CDR3 has 16 residues. Between the trimmed V and J ends, which lost 8 bases and 1 base, there was a span of 21 bases. For the CDR3, the DNA is TGTGCCAGTATCTCACGTCTTCAGGTGACGAACACTGAAGCTTTCTTT. This sequence encodes CASISRLQVTNTEAFF.

V gene TRBV2 combines with J gene TRBJ1-4; 9 positions match TRBD1. Unmatched junction bases numbered 4, after V lost 6 bases and J lost 5 bases. Germline CDR1 and CDR2: SNHLY and FYNNEI. The CDR3 is 14 residues long. CDR3 DNA sequence: TGTGCCAGCAGACCCGGGACAGGGAATGAAAAACTGTTTTTT. Translated, it gives CASRPGTGNEKLFF.

This clone was counted ten times or more. The chain joins TRBV7-9 to TRBJ1-2; D uncertain. Germline loops: CDR1 SEHNR, CDR2 FQNEAQ (reference sequence). The CDR3 consists of 13 residues. The V and J ends lost 1 base and 8 bases respectively, with 11 bases between them. CDR3 nucleotide sequence: TGTGCCAGCAGCTTAGATAGCCCGGGGGGCTACACCTTC. This sequence encodes CASSLDSPGGYTF.

The table lists this clone with a few counts. This chain uses TRBV28 with TRBJ2-5; D call uncertain. V dropped 4 bases and J dropped 3 bases, with 15 bases sitting between them. Germline V gives CDR1 MDHEN, CDR2 SYDVKM. The CDR3 runs to 15 residues. CDR3 coding DNA: TGTGCCAGCAGTTCTAATCAAAAGTGGAAAGAGACCCAGTACTTC. Translating gives CASSSNQKWKETQYF.

This CDR3 reads CASTQTSGNLGELFF. For the CDR3, the DNA is TGTGCCAGCACTCAGACTAGCGGGAACCTAGGGGAGCTGTTTTTT. The chain employs TRBV9 and TRBJ2-2; 11 bases map to TRBD2. The germline CDR1 and CDR2 sequences are SGDLS and YYNGEE. Trimming cost V 6 bases and J 8 bases; bases outside gene matches: 9. The CDR3 runs 15 residues.

The CDR3 DNA sequence: TGTGCCAGCAGCGTGAGGGTAGGAGAGACCCAGTACTTC. Translating it yields CASSVRVGETQYF. This sequence joins TRBV9 and TRBJ2-5; tentatively, D is TRBD2 (5 bases). Deletions cut 2 bases from V and 4 bases from J, with 9 bases between. Germline-derived CDR1 and CDR2 are SGDLS and YYNGEE. The CDR3 is made up of 13 amino acids. The whole variable domain, remainder taken from reference TRBV9 and TRBJ2-5, is DSGVTQTPKHLITATGQRVTLRCSPRSGDLSVYWYQQSLDQGLQFLIQYYNGEERAKGNILERFSAQQFPDLHSELNLSSLELGDSALYFCASSVRVGETQYFGPGTRLLVL.

The V call is TRBV5-1, the J call TRBJ2-1, with 10 bases identical to TRBD2. Trimming cost V 7 bases and J 6 bases; bases outside gene matches: 10. This CDR3 is 15 amino acids long. The germline CDR1 and CDR2 sequences are SGHRS and YFSETQ. The DNA of the CDR3 is TGCGCCAGCTGCGTGGTAGCGGGAGGCGCCAATGAGCAGTTCTTC. This sequence encodes CASCVVAGGANEQFF.